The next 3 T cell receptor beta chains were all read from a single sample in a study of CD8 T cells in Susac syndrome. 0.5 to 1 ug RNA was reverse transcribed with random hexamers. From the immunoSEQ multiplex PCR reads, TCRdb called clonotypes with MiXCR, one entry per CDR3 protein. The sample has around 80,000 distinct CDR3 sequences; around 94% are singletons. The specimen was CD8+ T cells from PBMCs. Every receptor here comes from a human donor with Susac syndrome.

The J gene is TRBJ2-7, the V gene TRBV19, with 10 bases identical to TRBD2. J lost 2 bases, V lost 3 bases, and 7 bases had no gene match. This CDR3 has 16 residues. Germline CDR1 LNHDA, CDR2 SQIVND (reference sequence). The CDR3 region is CASSISGLAETYEQYF. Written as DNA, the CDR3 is TGTGCCAGTAGTATCTCCGGACTAGCGGAAACCTACGAGCAGTACTTC.

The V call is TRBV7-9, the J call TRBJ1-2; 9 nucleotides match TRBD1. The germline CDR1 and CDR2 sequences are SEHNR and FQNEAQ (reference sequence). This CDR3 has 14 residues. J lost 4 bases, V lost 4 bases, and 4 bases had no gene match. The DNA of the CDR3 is TGTGCCAGCAGCTCCGGGACAGGGTTCTATGGCTACACCTTC. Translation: CASSSGTGFYGYTF.

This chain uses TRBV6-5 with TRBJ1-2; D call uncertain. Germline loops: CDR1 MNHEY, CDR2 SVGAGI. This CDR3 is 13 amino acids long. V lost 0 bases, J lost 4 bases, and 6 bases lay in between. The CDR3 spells CASSYSTSYGYTF. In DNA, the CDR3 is TGTGCCAGCAGTTACTCGACAAGCTATGGCTACACCTTC.